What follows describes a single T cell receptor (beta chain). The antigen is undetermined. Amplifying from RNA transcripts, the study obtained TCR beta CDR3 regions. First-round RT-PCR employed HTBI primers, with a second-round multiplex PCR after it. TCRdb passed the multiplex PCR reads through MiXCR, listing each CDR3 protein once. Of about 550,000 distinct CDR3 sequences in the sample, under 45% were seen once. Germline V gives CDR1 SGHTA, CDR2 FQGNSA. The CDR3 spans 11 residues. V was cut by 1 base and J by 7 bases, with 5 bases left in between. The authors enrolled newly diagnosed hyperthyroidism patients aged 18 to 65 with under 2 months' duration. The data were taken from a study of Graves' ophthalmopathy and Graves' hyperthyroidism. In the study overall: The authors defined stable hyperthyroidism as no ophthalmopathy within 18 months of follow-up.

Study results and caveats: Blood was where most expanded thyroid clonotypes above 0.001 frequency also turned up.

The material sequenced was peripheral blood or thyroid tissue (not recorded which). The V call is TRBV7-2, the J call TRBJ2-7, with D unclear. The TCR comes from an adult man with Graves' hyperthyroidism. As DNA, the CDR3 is TGTGCCAGCAGCTTAGTAGTAGAGCAGTACTTC. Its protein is CASSLVVEQYF.